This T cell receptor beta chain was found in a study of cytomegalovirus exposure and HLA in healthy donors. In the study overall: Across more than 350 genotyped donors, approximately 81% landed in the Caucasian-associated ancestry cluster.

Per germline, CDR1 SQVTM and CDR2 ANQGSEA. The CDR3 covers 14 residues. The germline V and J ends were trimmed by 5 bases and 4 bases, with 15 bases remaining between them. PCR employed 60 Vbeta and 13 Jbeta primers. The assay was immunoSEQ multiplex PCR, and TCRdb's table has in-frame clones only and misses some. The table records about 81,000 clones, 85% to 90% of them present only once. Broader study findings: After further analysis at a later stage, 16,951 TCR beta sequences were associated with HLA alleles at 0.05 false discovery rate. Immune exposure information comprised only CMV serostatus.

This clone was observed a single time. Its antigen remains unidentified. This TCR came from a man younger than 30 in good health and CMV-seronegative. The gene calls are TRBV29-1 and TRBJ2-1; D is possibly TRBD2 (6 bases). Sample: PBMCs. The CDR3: CSVTDSGLYNEQFF. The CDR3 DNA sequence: TGCAGCGTTACGGATAGCGGCCTATACAATGAGCAGTTCTTC.